These 12 T cell receptor beta chains were sequenced from one sample in a study of blood T cell repertoires in COVID-19. Using immunoSEQ multiplex PCR, the repertoire was profiled, and TCRdb retains in-frame clones only, with some absent. The sample records hundreds of thousands of clones, approximately 82% being singletons. The sequenced sample was peripheral blood. The receptors originated from a woman over 75 with acute or convalescent COVID-19.

A remark on this clone: Other DNA sequences of this sample code for an identical CDR3. The genes are TRBV7-2 and TRBJ2-1; the D is unclear. CDR1 and CDR2 from the germline V gene are SGHTA and FQGNSA. Trimming stripped 2 bases from V and 7 bases from J, with 3 bases between. The CDR3 spans 11 residues. CDR3 DNA sequence: TGTGCCAGCAGCTTACTAAATGAGCAGTTCTTC. It encodes CASSLLNEQFF.

The chain has TRBV19 and TRBJ1-2; 8 bases line up with TRBD1. Per germline, CDR1 LNHDA and CDR2 SQIVND (reference sequence). With V trimmed by 7 bases and J by 5 bases, 9 bases remained unmatched. This CDR3 comprises 14 residues. The DNA of the CDR3 is TGTGCCAGTAAAGCCCAGGGGGCAGGGTATGGCTACACCTTC. Its protein product is CASKAQGAGYGYTF.

CDR3 sequence: CASSRTRYNSPLHF. CDR3 nucleotide sequence: TGTGCCAGCAGCCGGACACGGTATAATTCACCCCTCCACTTT. This chain uses TRBV6-5 with TRBJ1-6; a weak D match, TRBD1 (5 bases). Germline CDR1 and CDR2: MNHEY and SVGAGI. This CDR3 has 14 residues. Trimming pared 6 bases from V and 4 bases from J, leaving 10 bases between.

This chain links TRBV18 with TRBJ1-2; D is uncertain. V gave up 3 bases and J gave up 0 bases, with 11 bases separating them. The V gene's germline CDR1 is KGHSH and CDR2 LQKENI. The CDR3 is made up of 15 amino acids. The CDR3 here is CASSPVEGSNYGYTF. The CDR3 nucleotides read TGTGCCAGCTCACCGGTCGAGGGATCTAACTATGGCTACACCTTC.

This clone was seen a handful of times. Within the sample, other DNA sequences also encode this same CDR3. This chain connects TRBV19 to TRBJ1-3; 7 bases fit TRBD1. The CDR3 is 15 residues long. J lost 0 bases, V lost 5 bases, and 4 bases had no gene match. The germline CDR1 and CDR2 sequences are LNHDA and SQIVND (reference sequence). The CDR3 sequence: CASSSGDSSGNTIYF. For the CDR3, the DNA is TGTGCCAGTAGTTCGGGGGACAGCTCTGGAAACACCATATATTTT.

This chain links TRBV27 with TRBJ1-1, with TRBD1 identical over 7 bases. After removal of 2 bases from V and 1 base from J, the junction contained 10 bases not matched to a gene. There are 17 residues in the CDR3. Germline values: CDR1 MNHEY, CDR2 SMNVEV (reference sequence). CDR3 nucleotide sequence: TGTGCCAGCAGTTTAGCCCCTCTCAGGGGGTGGAACACTGAAGCTTTCTTT. Translating gives CASSLAPLRGWNTEAFF.

The rearrangement joins TRBV5-1 to TRBJ2-3; D possibly corresponds to TRBD2 (5 bases). The CDR3 loop spans 13 amino acids. Trimming pared 7 bases from V and 2 bases from J, leaving 11 bases between. Germline V gene data show CDR1 as SGHRS and CDR2 as YFSETQ. CDR3 sequence: CASYREHTDTQYF. The CDR3 coding sequence is TGCGCCAGCTACCGGGAACACACAGATACGCAGTATTTT. Full variable domain (rest looked up from reference TRBV5-1 and TRBJ2-3): KAGVTQTPRYLIKTRGQQVTLSCSPISGHRSVSWYQQTPGQGLQFLFEYFSETQRNKGNFPGRFSGRQFSNSRSEMNVSTLELGDSALYLCASYREHTDTQYFGPGTRLTVL.

This clone has just a few counts. The chain uses TRBV4-2 and TRBJ1-6, with a possible D match to TRBD1 (5 bases). There are 16 residues in the CDR3. Germline assignment: CDR1 LGHNA and CDR2 YNFKEQ. V lost 0 bases to trimming and J lost 6 bases, with 12 bases between them. CDR3 amino acids: CASSQELVDSNSPLHF. DNA of the CDR3: TGTGCCAGCAGCCAAGAGCTAGTCGACAGTAATTCACCCCTCCACTTT.

Comments on this clone: One end of the junction does not line up with germline, which may come from a read error. The J gene is TRBJ2-3, the V gene TRBV7-7, with 9 bases lining up with TRBD1. The germline V gene encodes CDR1 SSHAT and CDR2 FNYEAQ (reference sequence). This CDR3 has 15 residues. CDR3 coding DNA: TGTGCTAGCAGCCGGGGACAGGGAAACACAGATACGCAGTATTTT. Translated, it gives CASSRGQGNTDTQYF.

The chain has TRBV14 and TRBJ1-2, with a weak D call TRBD1 (5 bases). CDR3 size: 15 residues. V lost 0 bases and J 5 bases, leaving 13 bases between the germline ends. Germline CDR1 is SGHDN and CDR2 is FVKESK. In DNA, the CDR3 is TGTGCCAGCAGCCAAGATCTGGGTGGGGCTTATGGCTACACCTTC. It yields the protein CASSQDLGGAYGYTF.

The CDR3: CASSIIGGSTEAFF. The CDR3 DNA is TGTGCCAGTAGTATTATTGGGGGGAGCACTGAAGCTTTCTTT. This rearrangement joins TRBV19 to TRBJ1-1, with D maybe TRBD1 (5 bases). In germline, CDR1 is LNHDA, CDR2 SQIVND (reference sequence). CDR3 length: 14 residues. V shed 3 bases and J shed 4 bases, with 12 bases lying between them.

This chain joins TRBV2 and TRBJ2-2; D gene ambiguous. Germline V gene lookup returns CDR1 SNHLY and CDR2 FYNNEI. Between the trimmed V and J ends, which lost 0 bases and 0 bases, there was a span of 5 bases. CDR3 size: 15 residues. For the CDR3, the DNA is TGTGCCAGCAGTGAAGCCTTAGCGAACACCGGGGAGCTGTTTTTT. This encodes CASSEALANTGELFF.